The rows below give T cell receptor beta chains drawn from one sample of a study of early T cells in non-severe SARS-CoV-2 infection. TCRdb fed the 5' RACE reads into MiXCR, producing one record per CDR3 protein. The table has approximately 23,000 distinct CDR3 sequences, roughly 4.2% seen once; the top ten hold 4% to 5%. The sequenced sample was whole blood. The receptor source for this set is an adult who was a healthcare worker with PCR-confirmed SARS-CoV-2 infection or an uninfected control (not recorded which). CDR3s include the opening cysteine and the closing phenylalanine or tryptophan. The order of the fields is D gene, clone size, V gene, J gene, CDR3 protein, CDR3 DNA. A D gene is named only where the DNA matches it firmly. Size is omitted from some rows. Given values are once, few, many or a class for expanded clones.

D: TRBD2; size: many; V: TRBV9; J: TRBJ2-3; CDR3: CASSVSGSGGDTQYF; DNA: TGTGCCAGCAGCGTCAGCGGGAGCGGAGGAGATACGCAGTATTTT
D: TRBD1; size: many; V: TRBV2; J: TRBJ1-4; CDR3: CASSLNRGGEKLFF; DNA: TGTGCCAGCAGCCTAAACAGGGGCGGCGAAAAACTGTTTTTT
D: -; size: -; V: TRBV20-1; J: TRBJ1-6; CDR3: CSARDPDKHNSPLHF; DNA: TGCAGTGCTAGAGATCCGGACAAGCATAATTCACCCCTCCACTTT
D: -; size: few; V: TRBV2; J: TRBJ2-7; CDR3: CASSEDSRREQYF; DNA: TGTGCCAGCAGTGAGGACAGTCGGAGAGAGCAGTACTTC
D: -; size: many; V: TRBV6-5; J: TRBJ2-7; CDR3: CASSYSIGDYEQYF; DNA: TGTGCCAGCAGTTACTCGATAGGGGACTACGAGCAGTACTTC
D: TRBD1; size: medium-sized; V: TRBV24-1; J: TRBJ2-3; CDR3: CATSDPGTGADTQYF; DNA: TGTGCCACCAGTGACCCTGGGACAGGGGCAGATACGCAGTATTTT
D: TRBD1; size: many; V: TRBV10-3; J: TRBJ2-1; CDR3: CAISEYETGVNEQFF; DNA: TGTGCCATCAGTGAGTACGAGACAGGGGTCAATGAGCAGTTCTTC
D: TRBD2; size: many; V: TRBV7-7; J: TRBJ2-7; CDR3: CASSFAGGPVYEQYF; DNA: TGTGCCAGCAGTTTCGCGGGGGGGCCTGTGTACGAGCAGTACTTC
D: TRBD2; size: many; V: TRBV7-2; J: TRBJ2-1; CDR3: CASSSGGSGREVFNEQFF; DNA: TGTGCCAGCAGCTCGGGGGGTAGCGGGAGGGAGGTCTTCAATGAGCAGTTCTTC
D: TRBD2; size: few; V: TRBV10-3; J: TRBJ2-1; CDR3: CAIGGGEGNEQFF; DNA: TGTGCCATTGGGGGGGGAGAAGGTAATGAGCAGTTCTTC
D: -; size: -; V: TRBV6-1; J: TRBJ2-2; CDR3: CASYRGTGELFF; DNA: TGTGCCAGCTATCGGGGCACCGGGGAGCTGTTTTTT
D: -; size: many; V: TRBV5-1; J: TRBJ2-1; CDR3: CASSLGLGQNNEQFF; DNA: TGCGCCAGCAGCTTGGGACTGGGCCAGAACAATGAGCAGTTCTTC
D: -; size: many; V: TRBV10-3; J: TRBJ2-1; CDR3: CAISSTTGSAEQFF; DNA: TGTGCCATCAGTAGCACGACAGGCTCCGCTGAGCAGTTCTTC
D: TRBD1; size: few; V: TRBV28; J: TRBJ2-5; CDR3: CASTQGGLTTYQETQYF; DNA: TGTGCCAGCACACAGGGGGGTCTGACGACGTACCAAGAGACCCAGTACTTC
D: -; size: many; V: TRBV3-1; J: TRBJ1-2; CDR3: CASSQGGPRGYTF; DNA: TGTGCCAGCAGCCAGGGAGGTCCCCGAGGCTACACCTTC
D: TRBD2; size: many; V: TRBV11-2; J: TRBJ2-1; CDR3: CASSLFSGRGYNEQFF; DNA: TGTGCCAGCAGCTTATTTTCCGGGAGGGGATACAATGAGCAGTTCTTC
D: TRBD2; size: many; V: TRBV2; J: TRBJ2-3; CDR3: CASIPRGLYTDTQYF; DNA: TGTGCCAGCATACCGCGGGGGTTATACACAGATACGCAGTATTTT
D: -; size: many; V: TRBV21-1; J: TRBJ2-7; CDR3: CASSMGSSYEQYF; DNA: TGTGCCAGCAGCATGGGCAGCTCCTACGAGCAGTACTTC
D: -; size: many; V: TRBV27; J: TRBJ1-2; CDR3: CASSFSGKVNYGYTF; DNA: TGTGCCAGCAGTTTCTCAGGGAAAGTCAACTATGGCTACACCTTC
D: -; size: many; V: TRBV5-1; J: TRBJ2-5; CDR3: CASRDGHPLITQYF; DNA: TGCGCCAGCAGGGACGGCCATCCCCTGATAACCCAGTACTTC
D: -; size: many; V: TRBV11-2; J: TRBJ2-1; CDR3: CASSFKWDNEQFF; DNA: TGTGCCAGCAGCTTCAAGTGGGACAATGAGCAGTTCTTC
D: -; size: many; V: TRBV4-1; J: TRBJ1-1; CDR3: CASSHTEGGAMNTEAFF; DNA: TGCGCCAGCAGCCATACGGAGGGGGGGGCTATGAACACTGAAGCTTTCTTT
D: -; size: many; V: TRBV19; J: TRBJ2-5; CDR3: CASSHSQETQYF; DNA: TGTGCCAGTAGCCACAGTCAAGAGACCCAGTACTTC
D: -; size: many; V: TRBV4-2; J: TRBJ1-1; CDR3: CASSHQGFLGRNTEAFF; DNA: TGTGCCAGCAGCCATCAAGGATTTTTAGGGCGCAACACTGAAGCTTTCTTT
D: TRBD1; size: many; V: TRBV7-2; J: TRBJ2-7; CDR3: CASSLEGAQFYEQYF; DNA: TGTGCCAGCAGCTTAGAGGGGGCTCAATTTTACGAGCAGTACTTC
D: -; size: many; V: TRBV12-3/TRBV12-4; J: TRBJ2-7; CDR3: CASSATGPYEQYF; DNA: TGTGCCAGCAGTGCTACAGGGCCCTACGAGCAGTACTTC
D: -; size: many; V: TRBV25-1; J: TRBJ2-3; CDR3: CASSGPLTTDTQYF; DNA: TGTGCCAGCAGTGGGCCCTTAACCACAGATACGCAGTATTTT
D: -; size: many; V: TRBV5-1; J: TRBJ2-3; CDR3: CASSLNGNLNTDTQYF; DNA: TGCGCCAGCAGCTTGAACGGGAACCTTAATACAGATACGCAGTATTTT
D: TRBD1; size: -; V: TRBV5-1; J: TRBJ2-1; CDR3: CASTLDRTGEQFF; DNA: TGCGCCAGCACCCTGGACAGGACTGGTGAGCAGTTCTTC
D: -; size: many; V: TRBV29-1; J: TRBJ1-1; CDR3: CSVVRQLNTEAFF; DNA: TGCAGCGTTGTGCGACAGTTGAACACTGAAGCTTTCTTT
D: TRBD1; size: many; V: TRBV3-1; J: TRBJ2-7; CDR3: CASSPTGVYEQYF; DNA: TGTGCCAGCAGCCCTACAGGGGTCTACGAGCAGTACTTC
D: -; size: many; V: TRBV25-1; J: TRBJ1-5; CDR3: CASSEPPPAGSNQPQHF; DNA: TGTGCCAGCAGTGAACCCCCCCCCGCGGGCAGCAATCAGCCCCAGCATTTT
D: -; size: few; V: TRBV5-6; J: TRBJ2-5; CDR3: CASSFFTTHTQYF; DNA: TGTGCCAGCAGCTTCTTCACAACACACACCCAGTACTTC
D: -; size: many; V: TRBV19; J: TRBJ1-1; CDR3: CASGWGMNTEAFF; DNA: TGTGCCAGTGGGTGGGGAATGAACACTGAAGCTTTCTTT
D: TRBD1; size: many; V: TRBV7-9; J: TRBJ1-2; CDR3: CASSPPGDSNYGYTF; DNA: TGTGCCAGCAGCCCTCCGGGGGACAGTAACTATGGCTACACCTTC